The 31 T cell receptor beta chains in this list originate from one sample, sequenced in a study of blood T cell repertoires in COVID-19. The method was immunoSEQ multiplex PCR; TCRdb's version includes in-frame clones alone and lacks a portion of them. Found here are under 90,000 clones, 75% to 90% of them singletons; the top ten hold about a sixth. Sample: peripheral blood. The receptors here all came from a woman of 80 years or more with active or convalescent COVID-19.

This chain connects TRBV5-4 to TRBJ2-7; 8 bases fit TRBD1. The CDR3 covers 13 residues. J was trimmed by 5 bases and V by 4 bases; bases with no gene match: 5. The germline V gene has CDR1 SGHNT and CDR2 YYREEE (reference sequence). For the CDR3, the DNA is TGTGCCAGCAGCATCAGGGGGCAACACGAGCAGTACTTC. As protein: CASSIRGQHEQYF.

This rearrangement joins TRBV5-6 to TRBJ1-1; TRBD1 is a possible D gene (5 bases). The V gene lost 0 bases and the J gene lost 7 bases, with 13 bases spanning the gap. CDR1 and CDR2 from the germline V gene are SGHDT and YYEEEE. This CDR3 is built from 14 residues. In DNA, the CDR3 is TGTGCCAGCAGCTTGGGAGTTAGACAGTTTGAAGCTTTCTTT. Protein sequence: CASSLGVRQFEAFF.

This CDR3 is CASSYIAGAETQYF. The CDR3 DNA follows: TGTGCCAGCAGCTACATAGCGGGAGCGGAGACCCAGTACTTC. The chain recombines TRBV5-6 with TRBJ2-5, with 9 bases matching TRBD2. The junction had 5 bases not matched to a gene; V was cut back by 3 bases and J by 5 bases. Germline V gene data show CDR1 as SGHDT and CDR2 as YYEEEE. This CDR3 contains 14 residues.

CDR3 residues: CASSQFNSGGEETQYF. The CDR3 DNA follows: TGTGCCAGCAGCCAATTTAATAGCGGGGGTGAAGAGACCCAGTACTTC. This chain joins TRBV3-1 (or the pseudogene TRBV3-2) and TRBJ2-5, with 9 nucleotides matching TRBD2. Trimming at V came to 2 bases and at J to 3 bases, leaving 7 bases not matched to a gene. The germline V gene encodes CDR1 LGHDT and CDR2 YNNKEL (reference sequence). This CDR3 is built from 16 residues.

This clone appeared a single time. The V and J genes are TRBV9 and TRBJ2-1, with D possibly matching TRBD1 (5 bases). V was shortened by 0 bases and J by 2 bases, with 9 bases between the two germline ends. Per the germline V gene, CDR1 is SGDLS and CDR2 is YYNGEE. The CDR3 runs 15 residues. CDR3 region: CASSVGVGPYNEQFF. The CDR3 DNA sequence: TGTGCCAGCAGCGTAGGGGTGGGGCCCTACAATGAGCAGTTCTTC.

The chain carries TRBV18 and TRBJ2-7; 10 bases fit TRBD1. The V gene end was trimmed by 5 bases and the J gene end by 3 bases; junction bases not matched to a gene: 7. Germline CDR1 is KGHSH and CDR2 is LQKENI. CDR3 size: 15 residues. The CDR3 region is CASSTDRGRIYEQYF. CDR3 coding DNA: TGTGCCAGCTCAACCGACAGGGGGCGCATCTACGAGCAGTACTTC.

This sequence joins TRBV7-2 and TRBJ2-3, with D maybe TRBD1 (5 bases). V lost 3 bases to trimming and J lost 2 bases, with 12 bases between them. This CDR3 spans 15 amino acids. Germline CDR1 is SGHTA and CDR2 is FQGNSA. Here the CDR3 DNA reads TGTGCCAGCAGCTTTGGGGCAAGGATCACAGATACGCAGTATTTT. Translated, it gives CASSFGARITDTQYF.

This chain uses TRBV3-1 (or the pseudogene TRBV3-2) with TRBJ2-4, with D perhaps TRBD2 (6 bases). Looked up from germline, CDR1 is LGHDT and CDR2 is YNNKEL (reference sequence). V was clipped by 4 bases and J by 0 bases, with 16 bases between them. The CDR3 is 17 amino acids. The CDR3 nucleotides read TGTGCCAGCAGCCCACTGGGCGGGGACCTAGCCAAAAACATTCAGTACTTC. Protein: CASSPLGGDLAKNIQYF.

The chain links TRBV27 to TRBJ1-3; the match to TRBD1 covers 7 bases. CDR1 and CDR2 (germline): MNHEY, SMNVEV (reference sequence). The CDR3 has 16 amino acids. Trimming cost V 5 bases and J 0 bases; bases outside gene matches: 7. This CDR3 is CASSPRTGVSGNTIYF. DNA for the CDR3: TGTGCCAGCAGTCCCCGAACAGGGGTCTCTGGAAACACCATATATTTT.

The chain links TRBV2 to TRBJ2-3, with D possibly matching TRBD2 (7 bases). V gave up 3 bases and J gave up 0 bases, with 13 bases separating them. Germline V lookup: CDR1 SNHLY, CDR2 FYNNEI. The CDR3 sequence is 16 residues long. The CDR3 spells CASSDPGGGSTDTQYF. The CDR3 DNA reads TGTGCCAGCAGTGACCCGGGGGGCGGTAGCACAGATACGCAGTATTTT.

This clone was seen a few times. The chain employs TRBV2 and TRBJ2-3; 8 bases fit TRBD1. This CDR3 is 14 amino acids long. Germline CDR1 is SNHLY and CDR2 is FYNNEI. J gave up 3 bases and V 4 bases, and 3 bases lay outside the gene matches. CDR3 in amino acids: CASSGYRGTDTQYF. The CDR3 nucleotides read TGTGCCAGCAGTGGATACAGGGGGACAGATACGCAGTATTTT.

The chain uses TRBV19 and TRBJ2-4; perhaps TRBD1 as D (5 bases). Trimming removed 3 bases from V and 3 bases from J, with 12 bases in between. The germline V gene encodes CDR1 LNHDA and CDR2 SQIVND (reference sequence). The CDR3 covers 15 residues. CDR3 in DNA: TGTGCCAGTAGTATTTCTGGGGCCAACAAAAACATTCAGTACTTC. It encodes CASSISGANKNIQYF.

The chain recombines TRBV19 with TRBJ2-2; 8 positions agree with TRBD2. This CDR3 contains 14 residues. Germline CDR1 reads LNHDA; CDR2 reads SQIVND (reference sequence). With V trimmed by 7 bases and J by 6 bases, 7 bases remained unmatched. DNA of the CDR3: TGTGCCAGTATGGAGAGCGGGAGAGCCGGGGAGCTGTTTTTT. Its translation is CASMESGRAGELFF.

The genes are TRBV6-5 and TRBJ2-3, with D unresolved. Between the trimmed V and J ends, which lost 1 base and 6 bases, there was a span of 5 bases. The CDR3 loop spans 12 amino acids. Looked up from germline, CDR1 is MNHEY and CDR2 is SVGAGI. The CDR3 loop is CASSYFSDTQYF. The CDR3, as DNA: TGTGCCAGCAGTTACTTCTCCGATACGCAGTATTTT.

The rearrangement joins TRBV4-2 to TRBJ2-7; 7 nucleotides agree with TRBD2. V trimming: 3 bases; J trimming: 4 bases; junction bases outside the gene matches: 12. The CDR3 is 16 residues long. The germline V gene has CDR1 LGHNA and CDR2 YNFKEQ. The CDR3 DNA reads TGTGCCAGCAGCCAGCCCGGCGGCGGGGAGGGGTACGAGCAGTACTTC. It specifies CASSQPGGGEGYEQYF.

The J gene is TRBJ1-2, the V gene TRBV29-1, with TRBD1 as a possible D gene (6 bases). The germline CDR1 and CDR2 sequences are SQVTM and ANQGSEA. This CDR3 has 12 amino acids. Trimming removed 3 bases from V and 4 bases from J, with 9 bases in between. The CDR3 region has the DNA TGCAGCGTTGATCAGGGGACCTATGGCTACACCTTC. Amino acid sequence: CSVDQGTYGYTF.

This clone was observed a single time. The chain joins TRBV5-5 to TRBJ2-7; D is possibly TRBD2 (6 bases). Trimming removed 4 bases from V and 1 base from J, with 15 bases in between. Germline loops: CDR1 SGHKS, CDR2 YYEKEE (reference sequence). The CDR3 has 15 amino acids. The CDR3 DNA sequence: TGTGCCAGCAGCCAACGCACCAGCGGGTCCTACGAGCAGTACTTC. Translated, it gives CASSQRTSGSYEQYF.

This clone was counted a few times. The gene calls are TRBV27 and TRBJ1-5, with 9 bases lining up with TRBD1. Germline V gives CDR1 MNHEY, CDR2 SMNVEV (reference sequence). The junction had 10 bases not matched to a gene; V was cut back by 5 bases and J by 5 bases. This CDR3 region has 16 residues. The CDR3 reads CASSPSWGQGHQPQHF. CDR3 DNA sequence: TGTGCCAGCAGTCCATCCTGGGGACAGGGTCATCAGCCCCAGCATTTT.

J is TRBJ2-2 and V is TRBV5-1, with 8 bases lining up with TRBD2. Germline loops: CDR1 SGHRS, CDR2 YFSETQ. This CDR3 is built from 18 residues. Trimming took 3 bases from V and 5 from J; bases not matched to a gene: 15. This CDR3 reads CASSYGFPGAGGTGELFF. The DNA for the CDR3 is TGCGCCAGCAGCTATGGCTTCCCGGGGGCGGGAGGAACCGGGGAGCTGTTTTTT.

The CDR3 sequence is CASSLPRTSGGSSIQETQYF. The CDR3 DNA sequence: TGTGCCAGCAGCCTACCCCGAACTAGCGGGGGCTCCTCTATTCAAGAGACCCAGTACTTC. The chain couples TRBV9 to TRBJ2-5; the match to TRBD2 covers 11 bases. In germline, CDR1 is SGDLS, CDR2 YYNGEE. This CDR3 region has 20 residues. Trimming removed 4 bases from V and 2 bases from J; junction bases left unmatched: 19.

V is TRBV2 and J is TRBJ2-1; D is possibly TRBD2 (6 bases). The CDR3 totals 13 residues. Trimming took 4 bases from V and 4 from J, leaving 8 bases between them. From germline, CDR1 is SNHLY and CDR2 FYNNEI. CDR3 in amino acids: CASSGDLYNEQFF. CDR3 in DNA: TGTGCCAGCAGTGGGGACTTGTACAATGAGCAGTTCTTC.

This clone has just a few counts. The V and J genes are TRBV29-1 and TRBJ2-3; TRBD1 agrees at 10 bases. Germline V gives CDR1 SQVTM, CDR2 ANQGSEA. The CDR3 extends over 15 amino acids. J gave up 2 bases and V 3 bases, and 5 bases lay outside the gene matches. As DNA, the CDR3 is TGCAGCGTTGACTCGACAGGGGGCAACACAGATACGCAGTATTTT. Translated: CSVDSTGGNTDTQYF.

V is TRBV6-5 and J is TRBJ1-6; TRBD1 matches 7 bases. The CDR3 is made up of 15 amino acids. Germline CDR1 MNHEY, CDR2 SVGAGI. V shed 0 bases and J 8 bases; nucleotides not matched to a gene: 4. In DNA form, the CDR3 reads TGTGCCAGCAGTTACTCGAACAGGGGTGATTCACCCCTCCACTTT. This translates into CASSYSNRGDSPLHF.

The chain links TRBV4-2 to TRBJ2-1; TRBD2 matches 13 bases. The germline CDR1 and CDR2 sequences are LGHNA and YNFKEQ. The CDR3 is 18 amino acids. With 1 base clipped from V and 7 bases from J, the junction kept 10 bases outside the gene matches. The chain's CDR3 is CASSQVFGLAGETNEQFF. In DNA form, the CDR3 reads TGTGCCAGCAGCCAAGTGTTCGGACTAGCGGGAGAAACGAATGAGCAGTTCTTC.

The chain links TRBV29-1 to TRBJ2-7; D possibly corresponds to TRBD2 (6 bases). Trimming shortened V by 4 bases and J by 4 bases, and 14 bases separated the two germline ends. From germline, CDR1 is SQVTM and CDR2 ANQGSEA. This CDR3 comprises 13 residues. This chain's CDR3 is CSVGGESRYEQYF. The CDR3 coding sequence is TGCAGCGTTGGGGGGGAGAGCCGATACGAGCAGTACTTC.

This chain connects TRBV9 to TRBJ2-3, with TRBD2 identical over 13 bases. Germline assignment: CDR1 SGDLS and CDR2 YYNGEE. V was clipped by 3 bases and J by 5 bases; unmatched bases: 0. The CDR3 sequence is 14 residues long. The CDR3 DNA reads TGTGCCAGCAGCGGGACTAGCGGGAGAGATACGCAGTATTTT. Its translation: CASSGTSGRDTQYF.

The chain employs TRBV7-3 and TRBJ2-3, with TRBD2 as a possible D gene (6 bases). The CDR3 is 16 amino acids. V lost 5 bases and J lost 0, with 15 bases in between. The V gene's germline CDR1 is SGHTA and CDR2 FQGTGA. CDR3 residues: CASSRGWGRSTDTQYF. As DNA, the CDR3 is TGTGCCAGCAGCCGTGGCTGGGGGAGGAGCACAGATACGCAGTATTTT.

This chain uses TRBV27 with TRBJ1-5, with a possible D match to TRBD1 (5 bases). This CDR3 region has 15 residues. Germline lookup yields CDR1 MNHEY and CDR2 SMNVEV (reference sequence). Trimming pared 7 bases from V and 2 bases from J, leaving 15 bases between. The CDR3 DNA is TGTGCCAGCAAGATAGGGACTATAGGCAATCAGCCCCAGCATTTT. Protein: CASKIGTIGNQPQHF.

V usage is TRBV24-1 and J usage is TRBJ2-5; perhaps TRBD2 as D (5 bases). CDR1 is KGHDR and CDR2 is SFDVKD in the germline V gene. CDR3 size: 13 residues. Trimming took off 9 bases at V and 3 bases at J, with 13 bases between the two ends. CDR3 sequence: CATGSPYEETQYF. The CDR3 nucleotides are TGTGCCACCGGGAGCCCTTATGAAGAGACCCAGTACTTC.

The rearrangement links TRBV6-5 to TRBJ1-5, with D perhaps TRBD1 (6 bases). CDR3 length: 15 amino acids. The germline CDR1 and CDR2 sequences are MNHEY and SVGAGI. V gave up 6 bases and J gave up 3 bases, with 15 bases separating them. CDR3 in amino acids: CASRLSGGVNQPQHF. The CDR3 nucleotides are TGTGCCAGCAGGCTATCTGGGGGCGTCAATCAGCCCCAGCATTTT.

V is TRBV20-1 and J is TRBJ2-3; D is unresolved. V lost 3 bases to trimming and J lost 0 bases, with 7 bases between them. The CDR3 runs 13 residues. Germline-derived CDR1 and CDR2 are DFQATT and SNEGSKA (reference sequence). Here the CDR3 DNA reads TGCAGTGCTAGTGAGACAAGCACAGATACGCAGTATTTT. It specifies CSASETSTDTQYF.